This entry lists 27 T cell receptor beta chains sequenced from one sample in a study of beta chain features in type 1 diabetes. Expressed TCRB transcripts were sequenced because the entire RNA isolate underwent reverse transcription. Clones were sequenced by immunoSEQ multiplex PCR, and TCRdb holds only the in-frame ones, with some missing. Of some 240,000 clones listed, about 11% are singletons. The sequencing input was central memory CD4+ T cells from blood. The source of these receptors is a man in his late teens or twenties in good health.

This clone was counted many times. This chain links TRBV14 with TRBJ2-7; 8 nucleotides line up with TRBD2. The CDR3 extends over 13 amino acids. Germline V gives CDR1 SGHDN, CDR2 FVKESK. V shed 3 bases, J shed 6 bases, and the junction held 4 bases outside the gene matches. CDR3 sequence: CASSQGGRSEQYF. As DNA, the CDR3 is TGTGCCAGCAGCCAGGGCGGGAGGTCCGAGCAGTACTTC.

This clone occurred a few times. V is TRBV28 and J is TRBJ2-1, with 7 bases that match TRBD2. The CDR3 is 15 residues long. V was pared by 7 bases and J by 5 bases, with 11 bases of the junction left unmatched. CDR1 MDHEN and CDR2 SYDVKM come from the germline V gene. The CDR3 region has the DNA TGTGCCAGCACCTCGGCGCGGGGAGGGAACAATGAGCAGTTCTTC. As protein: CASTSARGGNNEQFF. The entire variable domain, with the rest obtained from reference TRBV28 and TRBJ2-1, is as follows: DVKVTQSSRYLVKRTGEKVFLECVQDMDHENMFWYRQDPGLGLRLIYFSYDVKMKEKGDIPEGYSVSREKKERFSLILESASTNQTSMYLCASTSARGGNNEQFFGPGTRLTVL.

This clone was picked up a small number of times. The rearrangement joins TRBV7-3 to TRBJ2-3; D possibly corresponds to TRBD1 (5 bases). CDR1 and CDR2 from the germline V gene are SGHTA and FQGTGA. V lost 4 bases, J lost 2 bases, and 10 bases lay in between. The CDR3 contains 14 residues. The CDR3 coding sequence is TGTGCCAGCAGCTCGACAGCCAACACAGATACGCAGTATTTT. Its protein product is CASSSTANTDTQYF.

J is TRBJ2-1 and V is TRBV14; no clear D gene. Germline V CDR1 and CDR2: SGHDN, FVKESK. The germline V and J ends were trimmed by 0 bases and 2 bases, with 11 bases remaining between them. CDR3 length: 16 amino acids. CDR3 nucleotide sequence: TGTGCCAGCAGCCAAGATAGGCGGTCTGCCTACAATGAGCAGTTCTTC. This gives the protein CASSQDRRSAYNEQFF.

This clone has just a few counts. The rearrangement links TRBV5-6 to TRBJ2-5; 7 bases are a match to TRBD1. Looked up from germline, CDR1 is SGHDT and CDR2 is YYEEEE. J gave up 0 bases and V 2 bases, and 4 bases lay outside the gene matches. The CDR3 runs 15 residues. DNA of the CDR3: TGTGCCAGCAGCTTCGGGACAGTGTACCAAGAGACCCAGTACTTC. Translation: CASSFGTVYQETQYF.

This clone was recorded many times. V gene TRBV30 combines with J gene TRBJ2-3, with a tentative D call TRBD1 (6 bases). Germline V gene data show CDR1 as GTSNPN and CDR2 as SVGIG (reference sequence). There are 14 residues in the CDR3. Trimming cost V 8 bases and J 1 base, with 16 bases left between them. CDR3 nucleotide sequence: TGTGCCCGGTCCCGACAGGTTGGCACAGATACGCAGTATTTT. Translating gives CARSRQVGTDTQYF.

J is TRBJ2-5 and V is TRBV29-1; the match to TRBD2 covers 11 bases. The end of the DNA is better explained by TRBJ2-7, so the J call may be wrong. The CDR3 contains 16 residues. Germline values: CDR1 SQVTM, CDR2 ANQGSEA. The CDR3 DNA reads as TGCAGCGCTACAGGGGCCGGGACTAGCGGAGCTTACGAGCAGTACTTC. Translation gives CSATGAGTSGAYEQYF.

The CDR3 loop reads CASSPYYNEQFF. The CDR3 region has the DNA TGTGCCAGCTCACCCTACTACAATGAGCAGTTCTTC. The chain recombines TRBV18 with TRBJ2-1; D is undetermined. This CDR3 spans 12 amino acids. V was pared by 3 bases and J by 3 bases, with 3 bases between. Germline V gives CDR1 KGHSH, CDR2 LQKENI.

This clone was counted only a few times. The DNA for the CDR3 is TGTGCCTACGGGGCAGGGGCGCCCCTCTATGGCTACACCTTC. Amino acid sequence: CAYGAGAPLYGYTF. The chain joins TRBV7-9 to TRBJ1-2, with D possibly TRBD1 on 6 matching bases. CDR3 length: 14 amino acids. CDR1 and CDR2 from the germline V gene are SEHNR and FQNEAQ (reference sequence). The V end lost 11 bases, the J end lost 4 bases, and 20 bases lay between the germline ends.

The chain uses TRBV4-3 and TRBJ2-1; 7 positions agree with TRBD2. J lost 0 bases, V lost 1 base, and 6 bases had no gene match. The CDR3 is 17 amino acids. Germline lookup yields CDR1 LGHNA and CDR2 YSLEER. The CDR3 spells CASSQATSAASYNEQFF. The CDR3 DNA is TGCGCCAGCAGCCAAGCTACTAGCGCCGCCTCCTACAATGAGCAGTTCTTC.

The chain couples TRBV4-2 to TRBJ2-5; tentatively, D is TRBD1 (6 bases). Trimming took 3 bases from V and 0 from J, leaving 14 bases between them. The germline V gene encodes CDR1 LGHNA and CDR2 YNFKEQ. The CDR3 totals 16 residues. CDR3 sequence: CASSQRAGTHQETQYF. The CDR3 coding sequence is TGTGCCAGCAGCCAGAGAGCCGGGACACACCAAGAGACCCAGTACTTC.

The chain has TRBV4-2 and TRBJ1-2; weak D call: TRBD1 (6 bases). V lost 0 bases, J lost 4 bases, and 18 bases lay in between. Per germline, CDR1 LGHNA and CDR2 YNFKEQ. CDR3 size: 17 residues. CDR3 coding DNA: TGTGCCAGCAGCCAAGAAGGCGGGCAGGGGATTTCCTATGGCTACACCTTC. It yields the protein CASSQEGGQGISYGYTF.

The chain recombines TRBV6-5 with TRBJ1-5; 7 bases are a match to TRBD1. Per germline, CDR1 MNHEY and CDR2 SVGAGI. The CDR3 consists of 15 residues. The junction had 5 bases not matched to a gene; V was cut back by 4 bases and J by 2 bases. The CDR3 loop is CASSLQGLGNQPQHF. The DNA of the CDR3 is TGTGCCAGCAGTTTACAGGGGCTTGGCAATCAGCCCCAGCATTTT.

This clone was detected only a few times. The chain uses TRBV30 and TRBJ2-5; TRBD2 agrees at 7 bases. V was clipped by 4 bases and J by 3 bases; unmatched bases: 8. Germline CDR1 reads GTSNPN; CDR2 reads SVGIG (reference sequence). This CDR3 is 14 amino acids long. The CDR3: CAWNRGSLEETQYF. CDR3 coding DNA: TGTGCCTGGAACCGCGGGAGCCTGGAAGAGACCCAGTACTTC.

The CDR3 loop is CASRKAGGTDTQYF. Here the CDR3 DNA reads TGTGCCAGCAGAAAAGCGGGAGGCACAGATACGCAGTATTTT. This chain links TRBV6-5 with TRBJ2-3; 8 bases map to TRBD2. Germline CDR1 reads MNHEY; CDR2 reads SVGAGI. V was pared by 6 bases and J by 1 base, with 3 bases of the junction left unmatched. CDR3 length: 14 amino acids.

This clone has ten or more counts. The chain uses TRBV7-2 and TRBJ1-2; 7 nucleotides agree with TRBD1. Germline-derived CDR1 and CDR2 are SGHTA and FQGNSA. After removal of 5 bases from V and 2 bases from J, the junction contained 5 bases not matched to a gene. This CDR3 is 14 amino acids long. DNA of the CDR3: TGTGCCAGCAGCGCTGGGACAGTCAACTATGGCTACACCTTC. It is translated as CASSAGTVNYGYTF.

The chain employs TRBV13 and TRBJ1-2, with 9 bases identical to TRBD1. J lost 4 bases, V lost 5 bases, and 11 bases had no gene match. This CDR3 is 16 amino acids long. Germline V gives CDR1 PRHDT, CDR2 FYEKMQ (reference sequence). The CDR3: CASSRNPDRGVYGYTF. As DNA, the CDR3 is TGTGCCAGCAGCCGAAACCCGGACAGGGGAGTCTATGGCTACACCTTC.

This clone appeared a few times. The rearrangement links TRBV2 to TRBJ2-1; no clear D gene. Per the germline V gene, CDR1 is SNHLY and CDR2 is FYNNEI. Trimming removed 10 bases at V and 8 bases at J, with 18 bases between. This CDR3 is built from 13 residues. The CDR3 loop reads CATAEREADEQFF. The DNA of the CDR3 is TGTGCCACCGCAGAGCGAGAGGCGGATGAGCAGTTCTTC.

This clone was found a few times. The chain is built from TRBV7-2 and TRBJ1-1; 8 bases are a match to TRBD1. The CDR3 loop spans 15 amino acids. The V gene end was trimmed by 5 bases and the J gene end by 1 base; junction bases not matched to a gene: 6. The germline V gene has CDR1 SGHTA and CDR2 FQGNSA. The CDR3 sequence: CASSVDRGRNTEAFF. In DNA, the CDR3 is TGTGCCAGCAGCGTAGACAGGGGACGGAACACTGAAGCTTTCTTT. The variable domain in full, with the rest retrieved from reference TRBV7-2 and TRBJ1-1, is GAGVSQSPSNKVTEKGKDVELRCDPISGHTALYWYRQSLGQGLEFLIYFQGNSAPDKSGLPSDRFSAERTGGSVSTLTIQRTQQEDSAVYLCASSVDRGRNTEAFFGQGTRLTVV.

V gene TRBV7-6 combines with J gene TRBJ2-1, with D perhaps being TRBD1 or TRBD2 (5 bases each). V was clipped by 1 base and J by 2 bases, with 9 bases between them. The germline gives CDR1 SGHVS, CDR2 FNYEAQ. This CDR3 spans 15 amino acids. In DNA, the CDR3 is TGTGCCAGCAGCTTAGTACTGGGGGCCTACAATGAGCAGTTCTTC. Amino acids: CASSLVLGAYNEQFF.

The genes are TRBV15 and TRBJ2-2, with TRBD1 identical over 7 bases. V shed 1 base, J shed 4 bases, and the junction held 9 bases outside the gene matches. The CDR3 consists of 17 residues. Germline V CDR1 and CDR2: LNHNV, YYDKDF (reference sequence). CDR3 bases: TGTGCCACCAGCAGAGCCTACGACAGGGTTGGCACCGGGGAGCTGTTTTTT. As protein: CATSRAYDRVGTGELFF.

This clone has a handful of counts. The chain joins TRBV5-1 to TRBJ2-1; D may be TRBD1 (6 bases). The CDR3 is 13 amino acids. Germline V gene data show CDR1 as SGHRS and CDR2 as YFSETQ. Trimming cost V 3 bases and J 5 bases, with 9 bases left between them. CDR3 residues: CASSSQGDNEQFF. The CDR3, as DNA: TGCGCCAGCAGCTCACAGGGAGACAATGAGCAGTTCTTC.

The V gene is TRBV28, the J gene TRBJ2-7; TRBD1 aligns across 9 bases. CDR1 is MDHEN, CDR2 SYDVKM, per germline. CDR3 length: 16 amino acids. With 2 bases clipped from V and 3 bases from J, the junction kept 8 bases outside the gene matches. Written as DNA, the CDR3 is TGTGCCAGCAGTTTAAGGGGGACAGGGCCGCTCTACGAGCAGTACTTC. Its translation is CASSLRGTGPLYEQYF. Full variable domain (remainder filled in from reference TRBV28 and TRBJ2-7): DVKVTQSSRYLVKRTGEKVFLECVQDMDHENMFWYRQDPGLGLRLIYFSYDVKMKEKGDIPEGYSVSREKKERFSLILESASTNQTSMYLCASSLRGTGPLYEQYFGPGTRLTVT.

The rearrangement joins TRBV7-2 to TRBJ2-6; 12 nucleotides agree with TRBD2. Per germline, CDR1 SGHTA and CDR2 FQGNSA. Trimming took 5 bases from V and 0 from J; bases not matched to a gene: 8. The CDR3 runs to 19 residues. This chain's CDR3 is CASSPWTSGIFSGANVLTF. CDR3 in DNA: TGTGCCAGCAGCCCTTGGACTAGCGGGATATTCTCTGGGGCCAACGTCCTGACTTTC.

The V and J genes are TRBV7-2 and TRBJ2-4; a weak D match, TRBD1 (5 bases). V lost 7 bases, J lost 6 bases, and 13 bases lay in between. Germline CDR1 and CDR2: SGHTA and FQGNSA. The CDR3 is 13 residues long. In DNA, the CDR3 is TGTGCCAGCACCCGACAGAGAACAAACATTCAGTACTTC. This translates into CASTRQRTNIQYF.

The rearrangement links TRBV5-6 to TRBJ2-7; 9 bases map to TRBD1. The germline CDR1 and CDR2 sequences are SGHDT and YYEEEE. The CDR3 is 14 amino acids. J was trimmed by 2 bases and V by 4 bases; bases with no gene match: 4. The chain's CDR3 is CASSGQGNPYEQYF. CDR3 in DNA: TGTGCCAGCAGCGGACAGGGGAACCCCTACGAGCAGTACTTC.

The chain recombines TRBV5-6 with TRBJ2-1; D gene unclear. This CDR3 is built from 17 residues. Germline V gives CDR1 SGHDT, CDR2 YYEEEE. With 0 bases removed from V and 4 bases from J, the gap between germline ends came to 17 bases. The CDR3 DNA is TGTGCCAGCAGCTTGGGCCTTCGGAAGGATATGTACAATGAGCAGTTCTTC. Protein: CASSLGLRKDMYNEQFF.